The source of this T cell receptor (beta chain) is a study of response to subunit inactivated influenza vaccine. This clonotype has only a few counts. Its antigen is currently unknown. Study findings and constraints: Each seasonal flu vaccination may recruit only limited new T cells, authors suggested.

TCRdb independently ran MiXCR on the RT-PCR reads; one entry per CDR3 protein. The data contain hundreds of thousands of distinct CDR3 sequences, around 15% of them singletons. The CDR3 has 9 residues. V lost 3 bases, J lost 13 bases, and 6 bases lay in between. Germline V gene lookup returns CDR1 MNHEY and CDR2 SVGEGT. This chain joins TRBV6-2 or TRBV6-3 and TRBJ2-5; D unresolved. This material consisted of PBMCs from blood, taken approximately 15 days before vaccination. The TCR originated in a man over 45 who received an inactivated influenza vaccine. CDR3 protein: CASSYPLYF. As DNA, the CDR3 is TGTGCCAGCAGTTATCCATTGTACTTC.